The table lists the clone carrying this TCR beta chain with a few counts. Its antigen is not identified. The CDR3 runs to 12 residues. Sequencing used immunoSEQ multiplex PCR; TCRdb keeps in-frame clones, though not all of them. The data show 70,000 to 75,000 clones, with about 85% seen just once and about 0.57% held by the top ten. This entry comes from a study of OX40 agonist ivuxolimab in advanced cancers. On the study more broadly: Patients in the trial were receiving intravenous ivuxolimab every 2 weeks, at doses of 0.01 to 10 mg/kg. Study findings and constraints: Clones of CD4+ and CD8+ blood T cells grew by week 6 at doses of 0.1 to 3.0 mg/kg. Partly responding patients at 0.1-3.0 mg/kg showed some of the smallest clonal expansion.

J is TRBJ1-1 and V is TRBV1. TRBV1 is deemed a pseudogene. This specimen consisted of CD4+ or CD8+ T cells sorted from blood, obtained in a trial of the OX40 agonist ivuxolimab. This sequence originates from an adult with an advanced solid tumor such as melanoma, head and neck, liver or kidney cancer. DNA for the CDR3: TGCACCAGCAGCCTAGGGTGGACTGAAGCTTTCTTT. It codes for CTSSLGWTEAFF.